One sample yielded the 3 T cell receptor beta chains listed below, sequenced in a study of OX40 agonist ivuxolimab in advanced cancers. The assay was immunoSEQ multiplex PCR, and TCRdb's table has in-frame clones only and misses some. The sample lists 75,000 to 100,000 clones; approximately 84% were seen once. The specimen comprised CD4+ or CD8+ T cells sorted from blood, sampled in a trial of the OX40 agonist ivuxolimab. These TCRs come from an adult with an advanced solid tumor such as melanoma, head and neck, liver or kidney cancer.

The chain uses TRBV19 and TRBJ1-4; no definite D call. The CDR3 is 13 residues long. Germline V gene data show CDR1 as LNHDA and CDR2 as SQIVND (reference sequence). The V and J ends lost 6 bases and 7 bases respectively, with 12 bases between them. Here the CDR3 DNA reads TGTGCCAGTAGCCTGCAGCGGGGTGAAAAACTGTTTTTT. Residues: CASSLQRGEKLFF.

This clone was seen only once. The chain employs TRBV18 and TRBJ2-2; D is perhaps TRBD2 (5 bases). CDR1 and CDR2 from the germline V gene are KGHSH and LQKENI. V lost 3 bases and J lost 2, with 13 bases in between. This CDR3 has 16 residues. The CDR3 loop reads CASSPGSSSNTGELFF. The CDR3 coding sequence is TGTGCCAGCTCACCGGGGAGCTCATCAAACACCGGGGAGCTGTTTTTT.

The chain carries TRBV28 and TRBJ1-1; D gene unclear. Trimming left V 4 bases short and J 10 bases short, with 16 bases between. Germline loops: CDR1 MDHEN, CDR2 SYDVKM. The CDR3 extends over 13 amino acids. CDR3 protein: CASSWTAQLGAFF. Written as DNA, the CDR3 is TGTGCCAGCAGTTGGACGGCTCAGCTAGGAGCTTTCTTT.